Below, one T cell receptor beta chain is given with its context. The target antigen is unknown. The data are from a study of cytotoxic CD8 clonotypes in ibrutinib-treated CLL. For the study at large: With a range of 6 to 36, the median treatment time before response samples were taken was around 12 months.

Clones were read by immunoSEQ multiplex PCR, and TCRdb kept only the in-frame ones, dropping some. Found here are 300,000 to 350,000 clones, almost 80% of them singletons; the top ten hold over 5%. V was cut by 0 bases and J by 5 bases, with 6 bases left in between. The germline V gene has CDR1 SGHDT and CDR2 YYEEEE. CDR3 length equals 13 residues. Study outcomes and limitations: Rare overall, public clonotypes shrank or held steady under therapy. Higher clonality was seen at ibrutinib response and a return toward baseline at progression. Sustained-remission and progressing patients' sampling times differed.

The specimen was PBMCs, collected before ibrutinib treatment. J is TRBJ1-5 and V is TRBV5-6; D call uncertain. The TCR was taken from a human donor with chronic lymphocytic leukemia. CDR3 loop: CASSLEQDQPQHF. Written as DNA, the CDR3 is TGTGCCAGCAGCTTGGAACAAGATCAGCCCCAGCATTTT.